A single TCR beta chain is shown here with its context. What it recognizes is unknown. The repertoire was sequenced with immunoSEQ multiplex PCR; TCRdb's copy has only in-frame clones and lacks some. This sample carries 350,000 to 450,000 clones, more than 75% of them seen once, and the ten largest clones take 2.5% to 3.5%. This sample is part of a study of Ad26.COV2.S vaccination and SARS-CoV-2 variants. Study-level results: Vaccinees showed greater spike-specific TCR breadth than placebo recipients. Total T cell responses may have been underestimated by the TCR breadth and depth analyses. Responses of spike-specific T cells (both CD8+ and CD4+) reportedly showed substantial breadth after vaccination.

The treatment is: over 15 received Ad26.COV2.S at low or high dose, single or two shots; about 5 received placebo; per-sample allocation not given. Each sample was drawn 63 days after the first injection (of vaccine or placebo). Expression of Wuhan-strain SARS-CoV-2 spike came from the Ad26 vector that formed the vaccine. Germline CDR1 and CDR2: SGHRS and YFSETQ. The CDR3 length is 17 residues. With V trimmed by 3 bases and J by 4 bases, 13 bases remained unmatched. The chain employs TRBV5-1 and TRBJ2-5, with 9 bases fitting TRBD1. The source is a person aged 18 to 65 who received the Ad26.COV2.S COVID-19 vaccine or a placebo. Specimen: peripheral blood, collected in a trial of Ad26.COV2.S vaccine versus placebo. The CDR3 coding sequence is TGCGCCAGCAGCTCCCAACCGCCTGACAGGGGGATAGAGACCCAGTACTTC. It codes for CASSSQPPDRGIETQYF.